A selection of T cell receptor beta chains follows, all from one sample in a study of long-term antiretroviral therapy in people with HIV. Libraries were prepared by immunoSEQ multiplex PCR; TCRdb keeps only in-frame clonotypes and omits some of them. The sample includes 23,000 or so clones, around 87% of them seen just once. This specimen was unsorted PBMCs, taken 0.2 years before starting antiretroviral therapy. Source of these receptors: a man aged 18 to 30 with HIV. Both conserved end residues are part of each CDR3. D genes are given only for firm matches. Clone sizes are given selectively: once, few, many, or a class where the clone is expanded.

v_gene	abundance	d_gene	len	j_gene	CDR3aa	CDR3nt
TRBV4-3	NA	TRBD1	18	TRBJ2-1	CASSQDSGGDRDYNEQFF	TGCGCCAGCAGCCAAGATTCTGGGGGGGACAGGGACTACAATGAGCAGTTCTTC
TRBV5-1	NA	NA	16	TRBJ2-1	CASSLQQGESYNEQFF	TGCGCCAGCAGCTTGCAACAGGGTGAGTCCTACAATGAGCAGTTCTTC
TRBV18	NA	NA	15	TRBJ2-1	CASSPSGGVYNEQFF	TGTGCCAGCTCACCATCCGGGGGAGTTTACAATGAGCAGTTCTTC
TRBV5-4	NA	NA	15	TRBJ2-7	CASSGRDTEGYEQYF	TGTGCCAGCAGCGGCCGGGACACCGAGGGCTACGAGCAGTACTTC
TRBV9	few	TRBD1	14	TRBJ2-7	CASSPRGQAPEQYF	TGTGCCAGCAGCCCCCGGGGACAGGCCCCTGAGCAGTACTTC
TRBV30	NA	NA	10	TRBJ1-2	CAWRDYGYTF	TGTGCCTGGAGGGACTATGGCTACACCTTC
TRBV23-1	NA	NA	13	TRBJ2-3	CASSRQTTDTQYF	TGCGCCAGCAGTCGGCAGACCACAGATACGCAGTATTTT
TRBV30	NA	TRBD2	17	TRBJ2-1	CAWSVSSGGSSYNEQFF	TGTGCCTGGAGTGTAAGTAGCGGGGGAAGCTCCTACAATGAGCAGTTCTTC
TRBV5-1	once	NA	13	TRBJ2-3	CASSLIRSLTQYF	TGCGCCAGCAGCTTGATTAGGAGTCTTACGCAGTATTTT
TRBV28	NA	NA	11	TRBJ2-7	CASSPGLEQYF	TGTGCCAGCAGTCCTGGACTTGAGCAGTACTTC
TRBV29-1	NA	TRBD2	17	TRBJ2-1	CSVDDYPLAESYNEQFF	TGCAGCGTTGATGACTATCCCCTAGCGGAATCCTACAATGAGCAGTTCTTC
TRBV7-9	NA	NA	13	TRBJ1-1	CASSRGGSIEAFF	TGTGCCAGCAGCCGGGGCGGGTCTATTGAAGCTTTCTTT
TRBV29-1	NA	NA	14	TRBJ1-1	CSVEDRVGSSEAFF	TGCAGCGTTGAAGATCGCGTTGGCAGCTCTGAAGCTTTCTTT
TRBV4-1	NA	NA	15	TRBJ1-5	CASSQDYRSNQPQHF	TGCGCCAGCAGCCAAGACTACAGAAGCAATCAGCCCCAGCATTTT
TRBV27	medium-sized	TRBD1	17	TRBJ2-3	CASTPLRTGTYTDTQYF	TGTGCCAGCACACCCCTAAGGACAGGGACTTATACAGATACGCAGTATTTT
TRBV5-5	NA	NA	12	TRBJ1-1	CASRPPGTEAFF	TGTGCCAGCAGGCCCCCGGGCACTGAAGCTTTCTTT
TRBV11-3	NA	NA	14	TRBJ2-7	CASSLGGKPYEQYF	TGTGCCAGCAGCTTAGGGGGGAAGCCCTACGAGCAGTACTTC
TRBV5-4	few	NA	12	TRBJ2-7	CASSLEDYEQYF	TGTGCCAGCAGCTTGGAAGATTACGAGCAGTACTTC
TRBV4-2	NA	TRBD2	18	TRBJ2-3	CASSQAQVAGEGTDTQYF	TGTGCCAGCAGCCAAGCTCAAGTTGCCGGGGAGGGGACAGATACGCAGTATTTT
TRBV10-3	NA	NA	12	TRBJ1-4	CAISSSNEKLFF	TGTGCCATCAGCAGCAGTAATGAAAAACTGTTTTTT
TRBV6-5	NA	NA	12	TRBJ2-7	CASSSPLSEQYF	TGTGCCAGCAGTTCCCCGTTAAGCGAGCAGTACTTC
TRBV5-4	NA	NA	19	TRBJ1-3	CASSRPPGGAGVPGNTIYF	TGTGCCAGCAGCAGACCTCCGGGGGGCGCAGGGGTTCCTGGAAACACCATATATTTT
TRBV30	NA	TRBD2	19	TRBJ2-7	CAWGRTSGGPPNRPYEQYF	TGTGCCTGGGGACGGACTAGCGGGGGGCCGCCGAACCGCCCCTACGAGCAGTACTTC
TRBV6-5	NA	TRBD2	14	TRBJ2-5	CASSPSSGQETQYF	TGTGCCAGCAGTCCCTCTAGCGGACAAGAGACCCAGTACTTC
TRBV9	NA	NA	12	TRBJ2-3	CASSVGGDTQYF	TGTGCCAGCAGCGTAGGGGGGGATACGCAGTATTTT
TRBV27	NA	NA	14	TRBJ2-6	CASRAISGANVLTF	TGTGCCAGCAGGGCGATCTCTGGGGCCAACGTCCTGACTTTC
TRBV7-9	NA	NA	14	TRBJ1-4	CASSSRDTSGKLFF	TGTGCCAGCAGCTCACGGGACACCTCTGGGAAACTGTTTTTT
TRBV27	NA	NA	15	TRBJ2-6	CASTPVSSGANVLTF	TGTGCCAGCACCCCGGTTAGCTCTGGGGCCAACGTCCTGACTTTC
TRBV10-2	NA	NA	12	TRBJ1-1	CASRGLGTEAFF	TGCGCCAGCAGGGGACTTGGCACTGAAGCTTTCTTT
TRBV28	NA	TRBD1	12	TRBJ1-1	CASSNIQGEAFF	TGTGCCAGCAGCAACATACAGGGGGAAGCTTTCTTT
TRBV5-1	NA	NA	15	TRBJ2-2	CASSPARANTGELFF	TGCGCCAGCAGCCCGGCGAGGGCGAACACCGGGGAGCTGTTTTTT
TRBV13	NA	NA	12	TRBJ2-3	CASSSRLDTQYF	TGTGCCAGCAGCTCCAGGTTAGATACGCAGTATTTT
TRBV18	NA	TRBD1	17	TRBJ1-1	CASSPTPAGTDHTEAFF	TGTGCCAGCTCACCTACCCCCGCCGGGACAGACCACACTGAAGCTTTCTTT
TRBV30	NA	NA	11	TRBJ2-7	CAWSQHHEQYF	TGTGCCTGGAGTCAGCACCACGAGCAGTACTTC
TRBV4-3	NA	NA	13	TRBJ2-7	CASSRTRSYEQYF	TGCGCCAGCAGCCGAACCCGCTCCTACGAGCAGTACTTC
TRBV6-5	NA	TRBD1	12	TRBJ1-2	CASRRGHQGYTF	TGTGCCAGCAGGAGGGGGCATCAGGGCTACACCTTC
TRBV13	NA	TRBD1	16	TRBJ2-1	CASSAHRGPSYNEQFF	TGTGCCAGCAGCGCTCACAGGGGACCCTCCTACAATGAGCAGTTCTTC
TRBV6-5	NA	NA	16	TRBJ2-1	CASSYTGVISYNEQFF	TGTGCCAGCAGTTACACCGGGGTGATCTCCTACAATGAGCAGTTCTTC
TRBV7-2	NA	NA	14	TRBJ2-3	CASSSTRPADTQYF	TGTGCCAGCAGCTCGACTAGACCGGCAGATACGCAGTATTTT
TRBV10-3	NA	TRBD1	17	TRBJ1-1	CAISRGGQARMNTEAFF	TGTGCCATCAGCCGGGGAGGACAGGCCCGGATGAACACTGAAGCTTTCTTT
TRBV5-1	once	NA	13	TRBJ1-6	CASSMVQDSPLHF	TGCGCCAGCAGCATGGTCCAGGATTCACCCCTCCACTTT
TRBV6-1	NA	TRBD1	15	TRBJ2-5	CASSEGQGRVGTQYF	TGCGCCAGCAGTGAAGGACAGGGACGGGTGGGGACCCAGTACTTC
TRBV15	NA	NA	12	TRBJ2-3	CATSRRTDTQYF	TGTGCCACCAGCCGTCGCACAGATACGCAGTATTTT
TRBV6-5	NA	NA	13	TRBJ1-2	CASRGGMGYGYTF	TGTGCCAGCCGGGGGGGTATGGGCTATGGCTACACCTTC
TRBV5-1	NA	NA	16	TRBJ1-1	CASSPNRDWGNTEAFF	TGCGCCAGCAGTCCGAACAGGGACTGGGGGAACACTGAAGCTTTCTTT
TRBV7-8	NA	NA	14	TRBJ1-2	CASSPGALGSGYTF	TGTGCCAGCAGCCCAGGCGCGTTGGGTTCGGGCTACACCTTC
TRBV11-2	NA	NA	14	TRBJ1-6	CASSLGLSNSPLHF	TGTGCCAGCAGCTTGGGACTGAGTAATTCACCCCTCCACTTT
TRBV7-9	NA	NA	17	TRBJ2-7	CASSPSGRFGGSYEQYF	TGTGCCAGCAGCCCCTCGGGTAGATTTGGGGGGTCCTACGAGCAGTACTTC
TRBV2	NA	NA	15	TRBJ2-3	CASCGTPYCVDTQYF	TGTGCCAGCTGCGGGACGCCCTATTGCGTGGATACGCAGTATTTT
TRBV18	NA	NA	14	TRBJ2-2	CASSSVQDTGELFF	TGTGCCAGCTCATCCGTCCAGGACACCGGGGAGCTGTTTTTT
TRBV2	NA	NA	13	TRBJ1-5	CASSSDSSQPQHF	TGTGCCAGCAGTTCGGACAGTTCCCAGCCCCAGCATTTT
TRBV14	once	TRBD1	14	TRBJ2-7	CASSRGTGGYEQYF	TGTGCCAGCAGCCGAGGGACAGGGGGCTACGAGCAGTACTTC
TRBV9	NA	NA	15	TRBJ2-2	CASSVLGESTGELFF	TGTGCCAGCAGCGTACTAGGGGAGTCGACCGGGGAGCTGTTTTTT
TRBV13	NA	NA	12	TRBJ2-1	CASQTAPHEQFF	TGTGCCAGCCAAACAGCCCCCCATGAGCAGTTCTTC
TRBV4-1	NA	NA	14	TRBJ1-2	CASSQDPLLYGYTF	TGCGCCAGCAGCCAAGATCCGCTGCTCTATGGCTACACCTTC
TRBV4-3	once	TRBD1	15	TRBJ2-7	CASSHRGQGNYEQYF	TGCGCCAGCAGCCATAGGGGACAGGGGAACTACGAGCAGTACTTC